Below, 28 T cell receptor beta chains from the same sample are listed, as sequenced in a study of blood T cells in healthy people across ages. The second PCR ran roughly 7 to 12 cycles with a sample-barcoded 5' primer and J-beta primers. TCRdb called the 5' RACE reads again in MiXCR, with one record for every CDR3 protein. The sample lists about 650,000 distinct CDR3 sequences; roughly half were seen once. Sequenced input: blood. These TCRs come from a woman aged 80 or over in good health.

This clonotype was detected many times. This chain connects TRBV10-3 to TRBJ2-7, with 7 bases lining up with TRBD2. The germline gives CDR1 ENHRY, CDR2 SYGVKD. The junction had 6 bases not matched to a gene; V was cut back by 8 bases and J by 5 bases. The CDR3 contains 12 residues. The CDR3 DNA reads TGTGCCATCGCCCGGGGGGTTGACGAGCAGTACTTC. This codes for CAIARGVDEQYF.

This clonotype was recorded only once. A much bigger clone sits one base away, suggesting this may be a read error. The chain uses TRBV28 and TRBJ2-7, with 8 bases identical to TRBD1. The junction had 8 bases not matched to a gene; V was cut back by 5 bases and J by 5 bases. Germline values: CDR1 MDHEN, CDR2 SYDVKM. The CDR3 loop spans 14 amino acids. CDR3 amino acids: CASSPPTGDDEQYF. The CDR3, as DNA: TGTGCCAGCAGTCCACCGACAGGGGACGACGAGCAGTACTTC.

The J gene is TRBJ2-1, the V gene TRBV5-1; 9 positions match TRBD1. V shed 2 bases, J shed 6 bases, and the junction held 3 bases outside the gene matches. The germline CDR1 and CDR2 sequences are SGHRS and YFSETQ. This CDR3 spans 14 amino acids. CDR3 coding DNA: TGCGCCAGCAGCTTAGGACAGGGGTTCAATGAGCAGTTCTTC. It specifies CASSLGQGFNEQFF.

With regard to this clonotype: This may stem from a read error, because a much larger clone lies one nucleotide away. Since the CDR3 does not end with the conserved phenylalanine or tryptophan, this likely comes from a read error. This chain connects TRBV11-2 to TRBJ2-5; TRBD1 agrees at 7 bases. CDR1 is SGHAT and CDR2 is FQNNGV in the germline V gene. V shed 5 bases and J 2 bases; nucleotides not matched to a gene: 8. This CDR3 spans 15 amino acids. Written as DNA, the CDR3 is TGTGCCAGCAGCATCTCGACAGGGAATCAAGAGACCCAGTACTTA. Its protein is CASSISTGNQETQYL.

The chain links TRBV28 to TRBJ2-5, with TRBD2 matching over 14 bases. The CDR3 has 17 amino acids. V lost 1 base, J lost 13 bases, and 14 bases stayed unmatched. Germline V gives CDR1 MDHEN, CDR2 SYDVKM. CDR3: CASSLLGLRGLAGDTYF. The CDR3 DNA is TGTGCCAGCAGTTTATTAGGTCTTCGGGGACTAGCGGGAGACACGTACTTC.

In this sample, this clonotype turned up many times. With a much larger clone just one base away, this may be a read error. The rearrangement joins TRBV11-2 to TRBJ2-3, with unresolved D. V shed 5 bases and J shed 4 bases, with 10 bases lying between them. The length of the CDR3 is 13 residues. Germline values: CDR1 SGHAT, CDR2 FQNNGV. In DNA form, the CDR3 reads TGTGCCAGCAGCGTAGTTCCCCCAGATACGCAGTATTTT. Translated: CASSVVPPDTQYF.

This clonotype has a single count. The chain carries TRBV12-3 or TRBV12-4 and TRBJ2-7; 7 nucleotides match TRBD2. V trimming: 6 bases; J trimming: 7 bases; junction bases outside the gene matches: 9. The CDR3 has 13 residues. CDR3 in amino acids: CASRFREGNEQYF. The CDR3 DNA reads as TGTGCCAGCAGGTTCAGGGAGGGAAATGAGCAGTACTTC.

V usage is TRBV12-3 or TRBV12-4 and J usage is TRBJ2-3, with a weak D call TRBD1 (6 bases). With 6 bases removed from V and 3 bases from J, the gap between germline ends came to 19 bases. This CDR3 region has 16 residues. CDR3 DNA: TGTGCCAGCAGCACCACAGGGAGAGTGGAAACAGATACGCAGTATTTT. Its protein product is CASSTTGRVETDTQYF.

The gene calls are TRBV7-8 and TRBJ2-2; possibly TRBD2 for D (5 bases). This CDR3 is built from 14 residues. V lost 4 bases and J lost 5, with 11 bases in between. Looked up from germline, CDR1 is SGHVS and CDR2 is FQNEAQ. The CDR3 spells CASSSQRGTGELFF. The CDR3 nucleotides read TGTGCCAGCAGCTCCCAGCGCGGGACCGGGGAGCTGTTTTTT.

Regarding this clonotype: A junction boundary mismatches the germline segment, possibly from a read error. The chain links TRBV7-2 to TRBJ2-5; D call uncertain. Germline V gene data show CDR1 as SGHTA and CDR2 as FQGNSA. This CDR3 is built from 11 residues. Here the CDR3 DNA reads TGTGCCAGCAGATCTCAAGGGACCCAGTACTTC. This sequence encodes CASRSQGTQYF. Full variable domain (outside the CDR3, taken from reference TRBV7-2 and TRBJ2-5): GAGVSQSPSNKVTEKGKDVELRCDPISGHTALYWYRQSLGQGLEFLIYFQGNSAPDKSGLPSDRFSAERTGGSVSTLTIQRTQQEDSAVYLCASRSQGTQYFGPGTRLLVL.

This rearrangement joins TRBV5-1 to TRBJ1-1; D possibly corresponds to TRBD1 (6 bases). The CDR3 runs 13 residues. Germline V CDR1 and CDR2: SGHRS, YFSETQ. The V and J ends lost 4 bases and 5 bases respectively, with 12 bases between them. CDR3: CASSADSWTEAFF. The CDR3 DNA sequence: TGCGCCAGCAGCGCGGACAGTTGGACTGAAGCTTTCTTT.

This clonotype turned up a few times. Here the CDR3 reads CSARVPPAQETQYF. The CDR3 DNA reads as TGCAGTGCTAGGGTCCCACCGGCCCAAGAGACCCAGTACTTC. The chain is built from TRBV20-1 and TRBJ2-5; no firm D call. The CDR3 length is 14 residues. V was shortened by 3 bases and J by 1 base, with 12 bases between the two germline ends. The germline gives CDR1 DFQATT, CDR2 SNEGSKA (reference sequence).

A few counts support this clonotype. V gene TRBV28 combines with J gene TRBJ2-1, with 13 bases identical to TRBD2. The trim removed 5 bases at V and 9 bases at J, leaving 10 bases unmatched. Germline CDR1 and CDR2: MDHEN and SYDVKM. CDR3 length: 16 amino acids. The DNA of the CDR3 is TGTGCCAGCAGTCCCCTCGGGACTAGCGGGGTATCTGAGCAGTTCTTC. It encodes CASSPLGTSGVSEQFF.

As concerns this clonotype: This may arise from a read error, as a much more abundant clone is one base away. This chain links TRBV12-3 or TRBV12-4 with TRBJ1-6; no reliable D call. There are 14 residues in the CDR3. CDR3 DNA: TGTGTCAGCAGTTTATTCAGAATAAATTCACCCCTCCACTTT. This codes for CVSSLFRINSPLHF.

This clonotype was recorded a few times. In DNA form, the CDR3 reads TGCGCCAGCAGCCGGATGGACGGGGAACAAGAGACCCAGTACTTC. Translation: CASSRMDGEQETQYF. The rearrangement joins TRBV5-1 to TRBJ2-5; possibly TRBD2 for D (5 bases). Deletions cut 4 bases from V and 2 bases from J, with 15 bases between. The CDR3 sequence is 15 residues long. Germline CDR1 SGHRS, CDR2 YFSETQ.

The table lists this clonotype with a few counts. The rearrangement joins TRBV6-1 to TRBJ2-3, with D uncertain. This CDR3 is 15 amino acids long. With 0 bases removed from V and 3 bases from J, the gap between germline ends came to 10 bases. Germline loops: CDR1 MNHNS, CDR2 SASEGT. This chain's CDR3 is CASSEASLGTDTQYF. DNA of the CDR3: TGTGCCAGCAGTGAAGCGAGCCTAGGGACAGATACGCAGTATTTT.

This clonotype was seen only once. V gene TRBV10-2 combines with J gene TRBJ1-6; D gene ambiguous. Deletions cut 4 bases from V and 6 bases from J, with 10 bases between. Germline V lookup: CDR1 WSHSY, CDR2 SAAADI. The CDR3 runs to 14 residues. The CDR3 protein is CASSAVASNSPLHF. CDR3 nucleotide sequence: TGCGCCAGCAGTGCGGTTGCCTCTAATTCACCCCTCCACTTT.

The chain couples TRBV2 to TRBJ2-1; D call uncertain. This CDR3 has 10 residues. V was cut by 8 bases and J by 7 bases, with 6 bases left in between. CDR1 and CDR2 from the germline V gene are SNHLY and FYNNEI. CDR3 region: CASYRNEQFF. In DNA, the CDR3 is TGTGCCAGCTACAGAAATGAGCAGTTCTTC.

There are many counts of this clonotype. The V call is TRBV27, the J call TRBJ2-5; possible D gene TRBD1, 5 bases. CDR1 MNHEY and CDR2 SMNVEV come from the germline V gene (reference sequence). V lost 6 bases to trimming and J lost 5 bases, with 10 bases between them. CDR3 length: 12 residues. DNA for the CDR3: TGTGCCAGCAGCGCTAACAGGGAGACCCAGTACTTC. Its protein product is CASSANRETQYF.

The chain employs TRBV25-1 and TRBJ2-1, with TRBD2 matching 11 bases. The germline V gene encodes CDR1 MGHDK and CDR2 SYGVNS. V lost 4 bases and J lost 4; bases outside the gene matches: 6. CDR3 length: 16 residues. The CDR3 region is CASSATSGVRYNEQFF. CDR3 sequence (DNA): TGTGCCAGCAGTGCGACTAGCGGGGTTAGGTACAATGAGCAGTTCTTC.

The chain uses TRBV29-1 and TRBJ1-2; no reliable D call. The germline V and J ends were trimmed by 5 bases and 0 bases, with 7 bases remaining between them. The CDR3 contains 12 residues. From germline, CDR1 is SQVTM and CDR2 ANQGSEA. The CDR3 loop reads CSVLTSNYGYTF. The CDR3 region has the DNA TGCAGCGTTCTGACATCTAACTATGGCTACACCTTC.

This clonotype showed up just a few times. V is TRBV7-9 and J is TRBJ2-7; no firm D call. Trimming took 5 bases from V and 6 from J, leaving 14 bases between them. The CDR3 extends over 13 amino acids. The germline V gene encodes CDR1 SEHNR and CDR2 FQNEAQ (reference sequence). The chain's CDR3 is CASSPETVTEQYF. The CDR3, as DNA: TGTGCCAGCAGCCCGGAGACGGTAACCGAGCAGTACTTC.

There are a few counts of this clonotype. V and J are TRBV20-1 and TRBJ2-7; D may be TRBD2 (6 bases). V lost 6 bases and J 4 bases, leaving 25 bases between the germline ends. Per the germline V gene, CDR1 is DFQATT and CDR2 is SNEGSKA (reference sequence). There are 16 residues in the CDR3. CDR3 in DNA: TGCAGTGCATCAACCGGGACCTCGGGGGAGTGGTACGAGCAGTACTTC. It specifies CSASTGTSGEWYEQYF.

This clonotype was picked up a small number of times. At one boundary the junction diverges from the germline segment, which might be a read error. The rearrangement links TRBV18 to TRBJ1-1, with D possibly being TRBD1 (6 bases). CDR1 is KGHSH, CDR2 LQKENI, per germline. This CDR3 has 13 residues. The CDR3 protein is CAISPNRDTEAFF. In DNA form, the CDR3 reads TGTGCCATCTCACCGAACAGGGACACTGAAGCTTTCTTT.

The chain combines TRBV28 with TRBJ2-5, with 10 positions matching TRBD2. CDR1 MDHEN and CDR2 SYDVKM come from the germline V gene. J lost 3 bases, V lost 4 bases, and 8 bases had no gene match. The CDR3 is made up of 16 amino acids. CDR3 DNA: TGTGCCAGCAGTTCGTCAGCGGGAGGGTTTAAAGAGACCCAGTACTTC. Residues: CASSSSAGGFKETQYF.

Details on this clonotype: This clone may be a read error of a much larger clone one base away. The V gene is TRBV28, the J gene TRBJ2-5; D remains unclear. Germline CDR1 MDHEN, CDR2 SYDVKM. The CDR3 is 14 amino acids. The CDR3 DNA sequence: TGTGCCAGCAGTTTCGGGCAGGCTCAAGAGACCCGGTACTTC. Its protein product is CASSFGQAQETRYF.

In this sample, this clonotype turned up many times. This rearrangement joins TRBV30 to TRBJ2-4, with D perhaps matching TRBD2 (6 bases). The CDR3 is made up of 15 amino acids. From germline, CDR1 is GTSNPN and CDR2 SVGIG (reference sequence). Deletions cut 4 bases from V and 8 bases from J, with 21 bases between. CDR3 sequence (DNA): TGTGCCTGGAACTCAGAGGGGAACAGGAGGGACATTCAGTACTTC. This gives the protein CAWNSEGNRRDIQYF.

This rearrangement joins TRBV6-1 to TRBJ2-3; a weak D match, TRBD2 (6 bases). CDR1 MNHNS and CDR2 SASEGT come from the germline V gene. CDR3 size: 15 residues. The ends were cut back, 1 base at V and 2 bases at J, with 10 bases in the middle. For the CDR3, the DNA is TGTGCCAGCAGTGAAGTAGGAGGGAACACAGATACGCAGTATTTT. Amino acids: CASSEVGGNTDTQYF.